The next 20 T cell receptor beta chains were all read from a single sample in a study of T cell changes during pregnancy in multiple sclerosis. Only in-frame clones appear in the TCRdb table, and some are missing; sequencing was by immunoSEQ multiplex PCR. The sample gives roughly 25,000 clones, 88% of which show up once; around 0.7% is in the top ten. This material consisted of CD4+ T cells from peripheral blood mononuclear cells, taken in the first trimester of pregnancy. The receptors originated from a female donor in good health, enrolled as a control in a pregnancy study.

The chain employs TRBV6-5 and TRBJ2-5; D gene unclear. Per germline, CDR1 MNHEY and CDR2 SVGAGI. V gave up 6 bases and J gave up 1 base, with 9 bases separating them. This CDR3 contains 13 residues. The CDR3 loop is CASRTRIQETQYF. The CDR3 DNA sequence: TGTGCCAGCAGGACAAGAATCCAAGAGACCCAGTACTTC.

The CDR3 coding sequence is TGTGCCAGCAGCCCCGGTCTTTCCTACGAGCAGTACTTC. Encoded protein: CASSPGLSYEQYF. The J gene is TRBJ2-5, the V gene TRBV27; D is ambiguous. The J call could be wrong; TRBJ2-7 is a better fit for the DNA end. CDR1 is MNHEY and CDR2 is SMNVEV in the germline V gene (reference sequence). The CDR3 extends over 13 amino acids.

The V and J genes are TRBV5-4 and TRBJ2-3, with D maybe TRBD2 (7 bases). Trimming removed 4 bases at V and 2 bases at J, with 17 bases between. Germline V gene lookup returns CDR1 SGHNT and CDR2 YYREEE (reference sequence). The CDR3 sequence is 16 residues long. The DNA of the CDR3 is TGTGCCAGCAGCCGTGCCACAGCGGGACACACAGATACGCAGTATTTT. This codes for CASSRATAGHTDTQYF.

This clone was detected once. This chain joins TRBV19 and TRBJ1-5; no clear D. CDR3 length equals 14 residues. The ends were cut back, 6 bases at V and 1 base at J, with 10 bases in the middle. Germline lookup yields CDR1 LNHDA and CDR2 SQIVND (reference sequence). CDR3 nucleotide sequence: TGTGCCAGTAGGGGCAGATTGAGCAATCAGCCCCAGCATTTT. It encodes CASRGRLSNQPQHF. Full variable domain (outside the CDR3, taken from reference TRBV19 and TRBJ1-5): DGGITQSPKYLFRKEGQNVTLSCEQNLNHDAMYWYRQDPGQGLRLIYYSQIVNDFQKGDIAEGYSVSREKKESFPLTVTSAQKNPTAFYLCASRGRLSNQPQHFGDGTRLSIL.

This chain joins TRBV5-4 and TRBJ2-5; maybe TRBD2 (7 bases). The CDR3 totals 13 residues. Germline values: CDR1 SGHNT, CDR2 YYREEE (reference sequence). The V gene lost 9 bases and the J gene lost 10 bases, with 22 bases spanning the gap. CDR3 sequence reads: CAIRGARDDGQYF. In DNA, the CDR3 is TGTGCCATCCGGGGGGCCCGGGATGATGGCCAGTACTTC. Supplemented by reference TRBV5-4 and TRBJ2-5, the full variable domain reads ETGVTQSPTHLIKTRGQQVTLRCSSQSGHNTVSWYQQALGQGPQFIFQYYREEENGRGNFPPRFSGLQFPNYSSELNVNALELDDSALYLCAIRGARDDGQYFGPGTRLLVL.

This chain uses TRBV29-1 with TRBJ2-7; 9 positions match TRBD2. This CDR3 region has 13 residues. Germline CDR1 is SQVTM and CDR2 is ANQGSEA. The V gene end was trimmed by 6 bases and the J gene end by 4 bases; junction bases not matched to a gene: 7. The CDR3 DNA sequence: TGCAGCGTAAAGCGGGAGGAAGGATACGAGCAGTACTTC. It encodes CSVKREEGYEQYF.

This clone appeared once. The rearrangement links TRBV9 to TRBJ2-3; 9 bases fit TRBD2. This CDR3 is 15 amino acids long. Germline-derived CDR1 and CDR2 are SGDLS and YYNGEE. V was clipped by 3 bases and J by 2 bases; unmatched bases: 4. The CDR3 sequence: CASSEGLALTDTQYF. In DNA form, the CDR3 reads TGTGCCAGCAGCGAGGGACTAGCCCTCACAGATACGCAGTATTTT. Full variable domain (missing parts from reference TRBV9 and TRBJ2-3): DSGVTQTPKHLITATGQRVTLRCSPRSGDLSVYWYQQSLDQGLQFLIQYYNGEERAKGNILERFSAQQFPDLHSELNLSSLELGDSALYFCASSEGLALTDTQYFGPGTRLTVL.

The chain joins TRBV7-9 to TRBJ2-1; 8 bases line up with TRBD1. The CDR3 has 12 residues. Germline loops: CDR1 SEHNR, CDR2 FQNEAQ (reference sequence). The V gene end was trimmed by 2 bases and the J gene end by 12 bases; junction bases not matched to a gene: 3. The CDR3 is CASSLQGAAQFF. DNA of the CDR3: TGTGCCAGCAGCTTACAGGGGGCCGCGCAGTTCTTC.

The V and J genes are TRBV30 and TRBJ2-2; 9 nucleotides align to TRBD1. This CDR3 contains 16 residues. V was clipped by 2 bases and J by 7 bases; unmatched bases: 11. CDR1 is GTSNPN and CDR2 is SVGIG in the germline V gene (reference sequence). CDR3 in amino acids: CAWSPTTGGAGGELFF. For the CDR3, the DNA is TGTGCCTGGAGTCCGACTACAGGGGGCGCTGGCGGGGAGCTGTTTTTT. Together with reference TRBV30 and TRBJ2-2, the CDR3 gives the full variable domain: SQTIHQWPATLVQPVGSPLSLECTVEGTSNPNLYWYRQAAGRGLQLLFYSVGIGQISSEVPQNLSASRPQDRQFILSSKKLLLSDSGFYLCAWSPTTGGAGGELFFGEGSRLTVL.

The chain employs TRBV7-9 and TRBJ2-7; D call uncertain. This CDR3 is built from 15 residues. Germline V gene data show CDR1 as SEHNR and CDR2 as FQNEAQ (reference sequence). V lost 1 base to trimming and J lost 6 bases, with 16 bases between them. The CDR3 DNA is TGTGCCAGCAGCTTAGGCGGCCAGACCTCTGCCGAGCAGTACTTC. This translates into CASSLGGQTSAEQYF.

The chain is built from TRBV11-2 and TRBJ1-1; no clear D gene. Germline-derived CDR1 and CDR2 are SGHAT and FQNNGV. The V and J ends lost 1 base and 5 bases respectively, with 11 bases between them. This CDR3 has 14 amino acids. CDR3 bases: TGTGCCAGCAGCTTAGCTCTTTCCGAGACTGAAGCTTTCTTT. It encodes CASSLALSETEAFF.

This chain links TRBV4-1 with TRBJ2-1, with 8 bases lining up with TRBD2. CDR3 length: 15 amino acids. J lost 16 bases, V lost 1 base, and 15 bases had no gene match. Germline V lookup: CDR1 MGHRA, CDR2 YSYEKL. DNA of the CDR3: TGCGCCAGCAGCCAAGCGGTGATATTTTCGGGAGGGCACTTCTTC. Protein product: CASSQAVIFSGGHFF.

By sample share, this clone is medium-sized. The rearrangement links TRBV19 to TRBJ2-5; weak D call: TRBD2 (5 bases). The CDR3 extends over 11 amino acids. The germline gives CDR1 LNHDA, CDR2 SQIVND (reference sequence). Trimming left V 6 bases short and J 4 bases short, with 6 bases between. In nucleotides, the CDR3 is TGTGCCAGTAGGGCGGGAGAGACCCAGTACTTC. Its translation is CASRAGETQYF. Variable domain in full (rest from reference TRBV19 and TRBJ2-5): DGGITQSPKYLFRKEGQNVTLSCEQNLNHDAMYWYRQDPGQGLRLIYYSQIVNDFQKGDIAEGYSVSREKKESFPLTVTSAQKNPTAFYLCASRAGETQYFGPGTRLLVL.

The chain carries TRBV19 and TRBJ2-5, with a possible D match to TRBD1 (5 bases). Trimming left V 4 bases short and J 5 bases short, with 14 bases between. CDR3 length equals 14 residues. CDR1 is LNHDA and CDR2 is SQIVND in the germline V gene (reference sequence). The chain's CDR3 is CASSNSRVIETQYF. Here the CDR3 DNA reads TGTGCCAGTAGTAACTCCAGGGTAATTGAGACCCAGTACTTC.

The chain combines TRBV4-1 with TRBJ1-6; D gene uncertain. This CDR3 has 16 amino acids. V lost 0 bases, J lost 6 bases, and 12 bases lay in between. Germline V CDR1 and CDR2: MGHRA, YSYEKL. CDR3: CASSQDLVNPNSPLHF. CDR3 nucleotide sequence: TGCGCCAGCAGCCAAGATTTAGTGAATCCTAATTCACCCCTCCACTTT.

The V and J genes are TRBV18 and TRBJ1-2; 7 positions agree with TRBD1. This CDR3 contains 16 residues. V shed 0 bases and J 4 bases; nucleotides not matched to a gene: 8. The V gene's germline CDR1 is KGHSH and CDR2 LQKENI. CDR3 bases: TGTGCCAGCTCACCACCGTCGACAGGGAGTATCTATGGCTACACCTTC. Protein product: CASSPPSTGSIYGYTF. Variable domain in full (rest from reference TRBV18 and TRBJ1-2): NAGVMQNPRHLVRRRGQEARLRCSPMKGHSHVYWYRQLPEEGLKFMVYLQKENIIDESGMPKERFSAEFPKEGPSILRIQQVVRGDSAAYFCASSPPSTGSIYGYTFGSGTRLTVV.

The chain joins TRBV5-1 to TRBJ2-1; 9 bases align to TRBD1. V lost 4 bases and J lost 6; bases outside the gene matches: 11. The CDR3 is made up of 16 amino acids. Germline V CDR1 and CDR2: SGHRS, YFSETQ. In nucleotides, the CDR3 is TGCGCCAGCAGCAGTCAGCCGACAGGGGGGCCCAATGAGCAGTTCTTC. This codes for CASSSQPTGGPNEQFF.

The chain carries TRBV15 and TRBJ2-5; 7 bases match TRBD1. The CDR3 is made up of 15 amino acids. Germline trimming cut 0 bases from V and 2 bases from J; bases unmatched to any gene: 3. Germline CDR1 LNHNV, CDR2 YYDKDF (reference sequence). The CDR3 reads CATSRDGGQQETQYF. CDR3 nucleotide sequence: TGTGCCACCAGCAGAGATGGGGGACAGCAAGAGACCCAGTACTTC.

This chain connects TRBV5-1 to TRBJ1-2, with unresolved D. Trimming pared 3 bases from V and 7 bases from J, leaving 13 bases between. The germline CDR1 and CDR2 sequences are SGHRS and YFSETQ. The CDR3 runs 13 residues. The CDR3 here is CASSSDPRGGYTF. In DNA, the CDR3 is TGCGCCAGCAGCTCTGACCCCCGGGGTGGCTACACCTTC.

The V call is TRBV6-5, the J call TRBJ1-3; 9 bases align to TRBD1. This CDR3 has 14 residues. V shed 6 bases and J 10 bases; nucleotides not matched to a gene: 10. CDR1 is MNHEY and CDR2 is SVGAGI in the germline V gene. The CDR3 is CASSRGGQGGTIYF. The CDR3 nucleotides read TGTGCCAGCAGCCGAGGGGGACAGGGAGGGACCATATATTTT.